A selection of T cell receptor beta chains follows, all from one sample in a study of T cell clones after liver transplantation. TCRdb's copy holds only in-frame clones and misses some; the assay was immunoSEQ multiplex PCR. The sample shows about 85,000 clones, roughly 82% of them seen only once. The source material was CD4+ T cells from blood, sampled 45 to 46 months after liver transplant. All receptors derive from a human patient who received a liver transplant. Some T cells may originate from the graft donor. CDR3s include the opening cysteine and the closing phenylalanine or tryptophan. The D gene is left open where the match is weak. Clone size is stated in some rows and not others, as once, few, many or a class when expanded.

cdr3_aa cdr3_nt j_call d_call clone_size v_call cdr3_length
CAWSPKTYEQYF TGTGCCTGGAGTCCTAAAACCTACGAGCAGTACTTC TRBJ2-7 NA few TRBV30 12
CAWSVRGTDTQYF TGTGCCTGGAGTGTACGGGGCACAGATACGCAGTATTTT TRBJ2-3 NA NA TRBV30 13
CASSQGPSSHTQYF TGCGCCAGCAGCCAAGGTCCTAGCAGCCATACGCAGTATTTT TRBJ2-3 NA NA TRBV4-1 14
CASSLRVFGQGSQVTEAFF TGTGCCAGCAGTTTACGCGTCTTTGGACAGGGGAGTCAAGTCACTGAAGCTTTCTTT TRBJ1-1 TRBD1 NA TRBV27 19
CASTQNNQPQHF TGTGCCAGCACTCAAAACAATCAGCCCCAGCATTTT TRBJ1-5 NA NA TRBV6-1 12
CASRRGHSSGNTIYF TGTGCCAGCAGGAGGGGACACAGCTCTGGAAACACCATATATTTT TRBJ1-3 NA NA TRBV6-5 15
CASSREGGDTEAFF TGTGCCAGCAGTAGGGAGGGCGGGGACACTGAAGCTTTCTTT TRBJ1-1 NA once TRBV9 14
CASSTHSLAGRNVQAYEQYF TGTGCCAGCTCTACCCATTCCCTGGCAGGGAGGAACGTACAAGCCTACGAGCAGTACTTC TRBJ2-7 NA NA TRBV18 20
CATSRGQITGELFF TGTGCCACCAGCAGGGGACAGATCACCGGGGAGCTGTTTTTT TRBJ2-2 TRBD1 NA TRBV15 14
CASSLGLAELGTDNEQFF TGTGCCAGCAGCCTGGGACTAGCGGAGTTGGGCACGGACAATGAGCAGTTCTTC TRBJ2-1 TRBD2 NA TRBV9 18
CASSEVGETQYF TGTGCCAGCAGTGAAGTTGGAGAGACCCAGTACTTC TRBJ2-5 NA NA TRBV6-1 12
CASSLSAGATGELFF TGTGCTAGCAGCTTATCGGCAGGGGCTACCGGGGAGCTGTTTTTT TRBJ2-2 NA medium-sized TRBV7-7 15
CATGTSGSWAQYF TGTGCCACAGGGACTAGCGGGAGTTGGGCCCAGTACTTC TRBJ2-5 NA once TRBV21-1 13
CASRVNRDGYTF TGTGCCAGCAGAGTAAACAGGGATGGCTACACCTTC TRBJ1-2 NA NA TRBV28 12
CASSLENRGDTQYF TGTGCCAGCAGTTTAGAAAATCGGGGAGATACGCAGTATTTT TRBJ2-3 NA NA TRBV27 14
CASRGASEDTQYF TGTGCCAGCAGGGGGGCTAGCGAGGATACGCAGTATTTT TRBJ2-3 NA NA TRBV6-4 13
CASSFQVLYGYTF TGCGCCAGCAGCTTCCAAGTCCTGTATGGCTACACCTTC TRBJ1-2 NA NA TRBV5-1 13
CASSKGGGRLNYGCTF NA TRBJ1-2 NA NA TRBV21-1 16
CASSLAWDTAGAAFF TGTGCCAGCAGCCTGGCTTGGGACACGGCCGGTGCAGCTTTCTTT TRBJ1-1 NA NA TRBV7-2 15
CASSVTGGAGNTIYF TGTGCCAGCAGTGTAACAGGGGGCGCTGGAAACACCATATATTTT TRBJ1-3 TRBD1 once TRBV28 15
CASSVDRVNTEAFF TGCGCCAGCAGCGTGGACAGGGTGAACACTGAAGCTTTCTTT TRBJ1-1 TRBD1 NA TRBV4-1 14
CASSESIGTNEQFF TGCGCCAGCAGTGAGTCGATAGGAACTAATGAGCAGTTCTTC TRBJ2-1 NA once TRBV10-2 14
CASSFSMGAVTEAFF TGTGCCAGCAGCTTCTCTATGGGGGCTGTCACTGAAGCTTTCTTT TRBJ1-1 NA NA TRBV5-4 15
CSVSLGQGYGYTF TGCAGCGTCTCACTGGGACAGGGTTATGGCTACACCTTC TRBJ1-2 TRBD1 NA TRBV29-1 13
CASSVNVRSATGELFF TGTGCCAGCAGCGTAAACGTCCGGTCGGCCACCGGGGAGCTGTTTTTT TRBJ2-2 NA NA TRBV9 16
CASSLQLADQETQYF TGTGCCAGCTCACTCCAACTAGCGGACCAAGAGACCCAGTACTTC TRBJ2-5 TRBD2 NA TRBV18 15
CASSSRQFGELFF TGTGCCAGCAGCTCCCGACAGTTCGGGGAGCTGTTTTTT TRBJ2-2 NA few TRBV14 13
CASSDLGSNEQFF TGCGCCAGCAGCGACTTGGGCAGCAATGAGCAGTTCTTC TRBJ2-1 NA NA TRBV10-1 13
CASSRTSGGQETQYF TGTGCCAGCAGTAGGACTAGCGGGGGGCAAGAGACCCAGTACTTC TRBJ2-5 TRBD2 few TRBV2 15
CASSNGQPGEKLFF TGTGCCAGCAGCAACGGACAGCCCGGGGAAAAACTGTTTTTT TRBJ1-4 NA NA TRBV7-2 14
CASSEAGGGNTIYF TGTGCCAGCAGTGAAGCGGGAGGGGGAAACACCATATATTTT TRBJ1-3 NA NA TRBV6-1 14
CASSSLGITNTGELFF TGTGCCAGCAGCTCGTTAGGGATCACAAACACCGGGGAGCTGTTTTTT TRBJ2-2 NA NA TRBV7-2 16
CASTIPLTYEQYF TGTGCCAGCACCATACCTTTGACCTACGAGCAGTACTTC TRBJ2-7 NA NA TRBV2 13
CASRTGLFAKFF TGTGCCAGCAGAACAGGTTTGTTCGCGAAGTTCTTC TRBJ2-1 NA NA TRBV11-2 12
CATSRDSNYQPQHF TGTGCCACCAGCCGGGACAGTAATTATCAGCCCCAGCATTTT TRBJ1-5 TRBD1 NA TRBV19 14
CASSPLGQARANYGYTF TGTGCCAGCAGTCCCTTAGGACAGGCCAGAGCTAACTATGGCTACACCTTC TRBJ1-2 TRBD1 NA TRBV27 17
CASSTRQGNEQFF TGTGCCAGCAGCACCAGACAAGGGAATGAGCAGTTCTTC TRBJ2-1 NA NA TRBV9 13
CASSQSPGTASYEQYF TGCGCCAGCAGCCAGTCCCCCGGGACAGCTTCCTACGAGCAGTACTTC TRBJ2-7 TRBD1 NA TRBV5-1 16
CASSVEEGMGGYTF TGTGCCAGCAGCGTAGAAGAGGGAATGGGAGGCTACACCTTC TRBJ1-2 NA NA TRBV9 14
CASSLAKDTDTQYF TGCGCCAGCAGCTTGGCGAAGGACACAGATACGCAGTATTTT TRBJ2-3 NA NA TRBV5-1 14
CASSFSTGYSNQPQHF TGTGCCAGCAGCTTCTCGACAGGATATAGCAATCAGCCCCAGCATTTT TRBJ1-5 NA NA TRBV7-2 16
CASRDSFNWGYTF TGTGCCAGCAGGGACTCCTTCAACTGGGGCTACACCTTC TRBJ1-2 NA NA TRBV25-1 13
CASSLSGRVYNEQFF TGTGCCAGCAGTCTGAGCGGGAGGGTGTACAATGAGCAGTTCTTC TRBJ2-1 TRBD2 NA TRBV6-1 15
CASSPQRGVETQYF TGTGCCAGCAGCCCCCAACGAGGGGTAGAGACCCAGTACTTC TRBJ2-5 NA NA TRBV28 14
CASSRDRYQETQYF TGTGCCAGCAGCCGCGACAGGTACCAAGAGACCCAGTACTTC TRBJ2-5 NA NA TRBV5-4 14
CASSPRDRRNTGELFF TGTGCCAGTAGTCCTAGGGACAGGAGAAACACCGGGGAGCTGTTTTTT TRBJ2-2 TRBD1 NA TRBV19 16
CASSQGGTGRRYEQYF TGTGCCAGCAGCCAAGGGGGGACAGGGCGTCGCTACGAGCAGTACTTC TRBJ2-7 TRBD1 few TRBV4-2 16
CASSDQAGTSAGELFF TGTGCCAGCAGTGACCAAGCCGGGACTAGCGCCGGGGAGCTGTTTTTT TRBJ2-2 TRBD2 NA TRBV6-4 16
CSVSGRAPREQFF TGCAGCGTTAGCGGGAGGGCCCCGAGGGAGCAGTTCTTC TRBJ2-1 TRBD2 NA TRBV29-1 13